This T cell receptor (beta chain) derives from a study of blood T cell repertoires in COVID-19. Turning to the study itself: Acute and convalescent COVID-19 specimens originated in the United States, Italy and Spain. PBMCs, B-cell-depleted T cells, or T cells were the source of the cDNA or gDNA that made up the material.

Study processing details: Nucleated cell counts were estimated from reference gene primer amplification. This table comes from immunoSEQ multiplex PCR, and its TCRdb copy is limited to in-frame clones, with some not included. The V and J calls and clone size come from that table; D and trimming were worked out from the DNA. Here the sample spans roughly 100,000 clones, roughly 80% being singletons. Specimen: peripheral blood. The source is a woman in her 70s with acute or convalescent COVID-19.

The CDR3: CATSDGTSEYNEQFF. The CDR3, as DNA: TGTGCCACCAGTGATGGGACTAGCGAATACAATGAGCAGTTCTTC. The J gene is TRBJ2-1, the V gene TRBV24-1, with 10 bases aligning to TRBD2. Losses at the gene ends were 3 bases for V and 4 bases for J; bases not matched to a gene: 2. The CDR3 totals 15 residues. Germline V gene data show CDR1 as KGHDR and CDR2 as SFDVKD.